Below, 17 T cell receptor beta chains from the same sample are listed, as sequenced in a study of blood T cell repertoires in COVID-19. The repertoire was sequenced with immunoSEQ multiplex PCR; TCRdb's copy has only in-frame clones and lacks some. The repertoire holds approximately 100,000 clones, with just over 85% as singletons. The sequencing input was peripheral blood. The receptors stem from a human donor in a cohort sampled during active COVID-19.

V is TRBV6-5 and J is TRBJ2-4; TRBD1 aligns across 10 bases. CDR3 length equals 16 residues. The V and J ends lost 4 bases and 1 base, in that order; junction bases with no gene match: 4. CDR1 is MNHEY and CDR2 is SVGAGI in the germline V gene. CDR3 in DNA: TGTGCCAGCAGTTGGGACAGGGGACGGGCCAAAAACATTCAGTACTTC. Amino acid sequence: CASSWDRGRAKNIQYF.

This clone was observed once. The gene calls are TRBV28 and TRBJ2-7, with D maybe TRBD2 (5 bases). Trimming cost V 4 bases and J 3 bases, with 13 bases left between them. Germline assignment: CDR1 MDHEN and CDR2 SYDVKM. This CDR3 is 14 amino acids long. The CDR3 DNA is TGTGCCAGCAGTTCCCCGGCGGGCTTCTACGAGCAGTACTTC. Translation gives CASSSPAGFYEQYF.

The chain couples TRBV5-1 to TRBJ2-7, with no clear D. CDR1 and CDR2 from the germline V gene are SGHRS and YFSETQ. There are 15 residues in the CDR3. With 1 base removed from V and 0 bases from J, the gap between germline ends came to 11 bases. This CDR3 reads CASSLTVLSSYEQYF. CDR3 bases: TGCGCCAGCAGCTTGACAGTACTTAGCTCCTACGAGCAGTACTTC.

This clone was seen only once. The CDR3, as DNA: TGTGCCAGCAGCTTAGTCGAGACAGGGGGTTTCACTGAAGCTTTCTTT. Translated: CASSLVETGGFTEAFF. The chain uses TRBV7-6 and TRBJ1-1; 9 positions match TRBD1. CDR3 length: 16 residues. The germline V gene has CDR1 SGHVS and CDR2 FNYEAQ. The junction had 7 bases not matched to a gene; V was cut back by 1 base and J by 4 bases.

This chain links TRBV6-2 or TRBV6-3 with TRBJ2-7; TRBD1 aligns across 7 bases. This CDR3 contains 15 residues. The V gene end was trimmed by 2 bases and the J gene end by 1 base; junction bases not matched to a gene: 5. Germline V lookup: CDR1 MNHEY, CDR2 SVGEGT. The CDR3 region has the DNA TGTGCCAGCAGTTACACAGGGGTACGGTCCTACGAGCAGTACTTC. This sequence encodes CASSYTGVRSYEQYF.

The chain has TRBV20-1 and TRBJ2-1; 10 nucleotides line up with TRBD2. V dropped 3 bases and J dropped 10; count of bases not matched to a gene: 6. The CDR3 totals 13 residues. CDR1 DFQATT and CDR2 SNEGSKA come from the germline V gene (reference sequence). The CDR3 loop is CSASTLAGWEQFF. Written as DNA, the CDR3 is TGCAGTGCTAGTACACTAGCGGGATGGGAGCAGTTCTTC.

The chain recombines TRBV19 with TRBJ1-4, with D perhaps TRBD1 (6 bases). This CDR3 has 17 amino acids. In germline, CDR1 is LNHDA, CDR2 SQIVND (reference sequence). V was trimmed by 7 bases and J by 7 bases, leaving 25 bases between them. The CDR3 DNA sequence: TGTGCCAGTAAAGTGTCTGGTACGGGGGGGCGGAGTGAAAAACTGTTTTTT. Residues: CASKVSGTGGRSEKLFF. Full variable domain (missing parts from reference TRBV19 and TRBJ1-4): DGGITQSPKYLFRKEGQNVTLSCEQNLNHDAMYWYRQDPGQGLRLIYYSQIVNDFQKGDIAEGYSVSREKKESFPLTVTSAQKNPTAFYLCASKVSGTGGRSEKLFFGSGTQLSVL.

The chain carries TRBV3-1 (or the pseudogene TRBV3-2) and TRBJ1-1; TRBD1 might be the D (5 bases). The CDR3 spans 14 residues. In germline, CDR1 is LGHDT, CDR2 YNNKEL (reference sequence). Trimming removed 2 bases from V and 4 bases from J, with 11 bases in between. The CDR3 protein is CASSQTREGTEAFF. DNA of the CDR3: TGTGCCAGCAGCCAAACCAGGGAGGGCACTGAAGCTTTCTTT.

This chain connects TRBV6-6 to TRBJ1-1; possibly TRBD1 for D (5 bases). Trimming removed 6 bases at V and 3 bases at J, with 14 bases between. Germline CDR1 MNHNY, CDR2 SVGAGI (reference sequence). The CDR3 runs to 14 residues. CDR3 loop: CASSLRGGDTEAFF. The CDR3 bases are TGTGCCAGCAGCCTAAGGGGAGGCGACACTGAAGCTTTCTTT.

The chain is built from TRBV6-5 and TRBJ1-4; 8 bases match TRBD1. CDR1 and CDR2 from the germline V gene are MNHEY and SVGAGI. With V trimmed by 0 bases and J by 8 bases, 8 bases remained unmatched. The CDR3 contains 16 residues. The CDR3 sequence: CASSYSRQGAGEKLFF. In DNA form, the CDR3 reads TGTGCCAGCAGTTACTCGAGGCAGGGGGCAGGGGAAAAACTGTTTTTT.

The CDR3: CASRAQDIGGTEAFF. CDR3 nucleotide sequence: TGTGCCAGCAGGGCTCAGGACATAGGGGGCACTGAAGCTTTCTTT. The chain links TRBV6-5 to TRBJ1-1, with D perhaps TRBD1 (6 bases). Deletions cut 6 bases from V and 4 bases from J, with 18 bases between. The V gene's germline CDR1 is MNHEY and CDR2 SVGAGI. This CDR3 has 15 residues.

This clone was seen once. This sequence joins TRBV7-2 and TRBJ2-3; perhaps TRBD2 as D (6 bases). The CDR3 contains 14 residues. Germline lookup yields CDR1 SGHTA and CDR2 FQGNSA. Between the trimmed V and J ends, which lost 3 bases and 7 bases, there was a span of 14 bases. CDR3 sequence (DNA): TGTGCCAGCAGCTTCCCGGGACTCCCCCATACGCAGTATTTT. This codes for CASSFPGLPHTQYF.

The chain is built from TRBV7-8 and TRBJ1-3; no clear D gene. CDR3 length: 14 residues. Germline V gives CDR1 SGHVS, CDR2 FQNEAQ. The V gene lost 1 base and the J gene lost 4 bases, with 8 bases spanning the gap. CDR3 amino acids: CASSLVPAGNTIYF. DNA for the CDR3: TGTGCCAGCAGCTTAGTCCCCGCGGGAAACACCATATATTTT.

The V gene is TRBV20-1, the J gene TRBJ2-7, with 10 nucleotides matching TRBD2. This CDR3 spans 17 amino acids. Germline-derived CDR1 and CDR2 are DFQATT and SNEGSKA (reference sequence). With V trimmed by 6 bases and J by 2 bases, 16 bases remained unmatched. The CDR3, as DNA: TGCAGTGCCAGTCCCAGCGGGAGGGCCCTGGTAACCTACGAGCAGTACTTC. The encoded protein is CSASPSGRALVTYEQYF.

V and J are TRBV10-2 and TRBJ2-5, with TRBD2 identical over 12 bases. Germline CDR1 is WSHSY and CDR2 is SAAADI. The CDR3 extends over 15 amino acids. V dropped 7 bases and J dropped 5; count of bases not matched to a gene: 8. The DNA of the CDR3 is TGCGCCAGCAAACTAGCGGGGGGCCTCGGGGAGACCCAGTACTTC. It encodes CASKLAGGLGETQYF.

This clone occurred a few times. The chain employs TRBV27 and TRBJ2-7; TRBD1 aligns across 7 bases. This CDR3 has 12 amino acids. Germline values: CDR1 MNHEY, CDR2 SMNVEV (reference sequence). Trimming removed 5 bases from V and 12 bases from J; junction bases left unmatched: 10. CDR3 amino acids: CASSRSGTAMYF. The CDR3, as DNA: TGTGCCAGCAGTAGGTCCGGGACAGCTATGTACTTC.

This chain links TRBV30 with TRBJ2-2, with D hard to call. Germline CDR1 is GTSNPN and CDR2 is SVGIG (reference sequence). V was trimmed by 7 bases and J by 5 bases, leaving 8 bases between them. The CDR3 is made up of 11 amino acids. CDR3 residues: CAYKETGELFF. The CDR3 DNA reads as TGTGCCTATAAGGAGACCGGGGAGCTGTTTTTT.